This T cell receptor (beta chain) was captured in a study of brain metastases from non-small cell lung cancer (dated by TCRdb to 2018 to 2020). The study in broad terms: The study profiled the immune microenvironment of paired resected primary tumors and brain metastases from non-small-cell lung cancer patients.

The cohort was made up of some 40 patients with surgically resected non-small-cell lung cancer, each of whom had both a primary tumor specimen and a brain metastasis specimen. The tumor specimens consisted of archival formalin-fixed, paraffin-embedded tissues. Libraries were built with the immunoSEQ multiplex PCR assay. T-cell receptor beta chain repertoire sequencing was performed alongside a 770-gene immune expression panel. Drawn from immuneACCESS, this table holds only the in-frame rearrangements with V and J called that TCRdb kept. Clones are partly lost; checked studies trace under half to an unresolved V gene and leave the rest unexplained. The sample table lists about 16,000 clones, over 80% of them with a count of one. The ten largest clones represent roughly 7.7% of the sample. Paper-wide results and their limitations: Lower T-cell infiltration was exhibited by brain metastases compared with primary tumors (P < 0.001). Paired brain metastases and primary tumors largely shared TCR repertoires, although T-cell densities in the metastases were sparse. T-cell clones were apparently expanded in approximately 64% of brain metastases relative to the matched primary tumors.

This clone was seen once. Its antigen specificity is not known. No base-level quality is on record; no much larger clone is a single base apart. Trimming takes 9 bases from V and 0 bases from J, and the germline ends sit 14 bases apart. The CDR3 covers 15 residues, taking in both the cysteine and the phenylalanine. Just CDR3 DNA is preserved here, 45 bases in frame from base 1. Based on the germline V gene, the CDR1 and CDR2 sequences are MDHEN and SYDVKM. Sequenced sample: primary lung tumor tissue. The cell subset or site label here, explained by the study, means: primary lung tumor paired with brain metastasis. The chain links TRBV28 with TRBJ2-2, with no confidently assigned D gene. The clonotype comes from a donor at least 40 years old with non-small cell lung cancer. In nucleotide form, the sequence is TGTGCCAGTACACTTTTACTTCCGAACACCGGGGAGCTGTTTTTT. Protein translation: CASTLLLPNTGELFF.